The rows below give T cell receptor beta chains drawn from one sample of a study of OX40 agonist ivuxolimab in advanced cancers. Using immunoSEQ multiplex PCR, the repertoire was profiled, and TCRdb retains in-frame clones only, with some absent. The sample records 96,000 or so clones, 70% to 85% being singletons. The sample in question was CD4+ or CD8+ T cells sorted from blood, obtained in a trial of the OX40 agonist ivuxolimab. All receptors come from an adult with an advanced solid tumor such as melanoma, head and neck, liver or kidney cancer. Each CDR3 is given with its conserved first and last residue. The D gene is left open where the match is weak. Only part of the rows carry a size: once, few, many, or a class if the clone is expanded.

clone_size j_call v_call d_call cdr3_aa cdr3_nt
- TRBJ2-5 TRBV29-1 TRBD2 CSVEWLAGLIQTQETQYF TGCAGCGTTGAATGGCTAGCGGGGCTAATCCAGACCCAAGAGACCCAGTACTTC
- TRBJ2-7 TRBV21-1 - CASSKAPDRGLRLNEQYF TGTGCCAGCAGCAAAGCGCCCGACAGGGGGCTGAGGTTGAACGAGCAGTACTTC
- TRBJ2-7 TRBV6-1 TRBD2 CASSLAGRDEQYF TGTGCCAGCAGTCTAGCGGGAAGGGACGAGCAGTACTTC
once TRBJ1-5 TRBV5-1 TRBD1 CASSPGTGRNQPQHF TGCGCCAGCAGCCCAGGGACAGGGAGGAATCAGCCCCAGCATTTT
once TRBJ1-1 TRBV5-6 TRBD1 CASLADRGVAEAFF TGTGCCAGCTTGGCGGACAGGGGGGTTGCTGAAGCTTTCTTT
- TRBJ2-1 TRBV6-1 TRBD2 CASSEGAGGYNEQFF TGTGCCAGCAGTGAGGGAGCGGGAGGGTACAATGAGCAGTTCTTC
- TRBJ1-3 TRBV12-5 - CASGPGAGSGNTIYF TGTGCTAGTGGCCCAGGGGCTGGTTCTGGAAACACCATATATTTT
- TRBJ2-7 TRBV21-1 - CASSPRDRVCEQYF TGTGCCAGCAGCCCCCGGGACAGGGTTTGCGAGCAGTACTTC
- TRBJ2-7 TRBV6-5 - CAGGPRQDPAEQYF TGTGCCGGTGGGCCGCGACAAGATCCAGCCGAGCAGTACTTC
- TRBJ1-6 TRBV9 - CASSPGQPPNSPLHF TGTGCCAGCAGCCCCGGGCAGCCACCTAATTCACCCCTCCACTTT
- TRBJ1-6 TRBV5-8 TRBD1 CASSLTGDGNSPLHF TGTGCCAGCAGCTTGACAGGGGACGGGAATTCACCCCTCCACTTT
- TRBJ2-3 TRBV13 - CASSLGSLTDTQYF TGTGCCAGCAGCTTAGGGTCCCTGACAGATACGCAGTATTTT
- TRBJ2-3 TRBV2 TRBD2 CASIRRLANTDTQYF TGTGCCAGCATCCGTAGACTAGCGAACACAGATACGCAGTATTTT
- TRBJ1-3 TRBV6-5 - CASSRVNGNTIYF TGTGCCAGCAGTCGTGTTAATGGAAACACCATATATTTT
- TRBJ2-4 TRBV18 TRBD2 CASSPEAGSSVIQYF TGTGCCAGCTCACCAGAAGCGGGGTCGTCGGTGATTCAGTACTTC
- TRBJ2-1 TRBV2 - CASSDPGSGYNEQFF TGTGCCAGCAGTGATCCAGGGTCAGGCTACAATGAGCAGTTCTTC
- TRBJ2-3 TRBV5-1 - CASSLRNRAAPSTDTQYF TGCGCCAGCAGCTTACGTAACAGAGCGGCACCTAGCACAGATACGCAGTATTTT
once TRBJ2-7 TRBV5-8 TRBD2 CASSLRLAGVTYEQYF TGTGCCAGCAGCCTAAGACTAGCGGGAGTAACCTACGAGCAGTACTTC
- TRBJ1-4 TRBV2 - CASSTGGNEKLFF TGTGCCAGCAGCACCGGGGGTAATGAAAAACTGTTTTTT
- TRBJ1-2 TRBV29-1 - CSAREGDYGYTF TGCAGCGCAAGGGAGGGGGACTATGGCTACACCTTC
- TRBJ1-2 TRBV9 TRBD1 CASSVAGQGTYGYTF TGTGCCAGCAGCGTAGCTGGACAGGGGACCTATGGCTACACCTTC
- TRBJ1-5 TRBV6-1 - CASTEAVDQPQHF TGTGCCAGCACGGAGGCAGTGGATCAGCCCCAGCATTTT
- TRBJ2-1 TRBV6-5 - CASSYRDTSQGEQFF TGTGCCAGCAGTTACCGGGACACCTCTCAGGGAGAGCAGTTCTTC
- TRBJ2-3 TRBV15 TRBD1 CATSTRLGEDRGTDTQYF TGTGCCACCAGCACCCGACTCGGCGAGGACAGGGGCACAGATACGCAGTATTTT
- TRBJ2-3 TRBV5-8 - CASSIQDSRYF TGTGCCAGCAGCATCCAGGACAGCAGGTATTTT
once TRBJ1-2 TRBV7-9 TRBD1 CASSLHHGQGGGYTF TGTGCCAGCAGCTTACATCACGGACAGGGAGGAGGCTACACCTTC
- TRBJ1-6 TRBV7-6 - CASSLGTNSPLHF TGTGCCAGCAGCTTAGGGACTAATTCACCCCTCCACTTT
- TRBJ2-1 TRBV7-2 - CASNPKGGANEQFF TGTGCCAGCAACCCAAAGGGGGGGGCCAATGAGCAGTTCTTC
- TRBJ2-1 TRBV2 TRBD2 CASTWTSDTYNEQFF TGTGCCAGCACTTGGACTAGCGATACCTACAATGAGCAGTTCTTC
- TRBJ1-1 TRBV5-8 - CASRRGSANTEAFF TGTGCCAGCAGGAGGGGATCCGCGAACACTGAAGCTTTCTTT
- TRBJ2-2 TRBV7-9 TRBD2 CASRPGLAELSTNTGELFF TGTGCCAGCAGACCGGGACTAGCGGAGCTGTCGACGAACACCGGGGAGCTGTTTTTT
- TRBJ2-7 TRBV5-4 - CASSPRAVLGDEQYF TGTGCCAGCAGCCCTCGGGCAGTTCTAGGGGACGAGCAGTACTTC
- TRBJ1-5 TRBV21-1 - CASSKLGGQDAPNQPQHF TGTGCCAGCAGCAAGCTCGGTGGACAGGACGCCCCTAATCAGCCCCAGCATTTT
- TRBJ2-7 TRBV19 TRBD2 CASSPSGSRYEQYF TGTGCCAGTAGTCCTAGCGGGTCGCGGTACGAGCAGTACTTC
once TRBJ2-5 TRBV19 TRBD1 CASSIAEGQGRETQYF TGTGCCAGTAGTATAGCGGAGGGACAGGGAAGGGAGACCCAGTACTTC
- TRBJ2-7 TRBV7-9 TRBD1 CASSPPGQHLYF TGTGCCAGCAGCCCGCCGGGACAGCACCTTTACTTC
- TRBJ2-3 TRBV7-6 - CASSFRWLTDTQYF TGTGCCAGCAGCTTCCGCTGGCTCACAGATACGCAGTATTTT
- TRBJ2-3 TRBV7-6 TRBD2 CASSPSYQAGSIFYPDTQYF TGTGCCAGCAGCCCATCCTATCAAGCGGGAAGTATTTTTTACCCAGATACGCAGTATTTT
- TRBJ2-3 TRBV9 - CASSMGDTQYF TGTGCCAGCAGCATGGGAGATACGCAGTATTTT
- TRBJ2-7 TRBV6-6 - CASSLRDPAAYEQYF TGTGCCAGCAGTTTACGGGACCCAGCGGCCTACGAGCAGTACTTC
- TRBJ2-7 TRBV27 TRBD1 CASRLTGATHEQYF TGTGCCAGCAGGCTGACAGGGGCCACCCACGAGCAGTACTTC
- TRBJ1-1 TRBV30 - CAWREGFTEAFF TGTGCCTGGAGGGAAGGGTTCACTGAAGCTTTCTTT
- TRBJ2-1 TRBV6-6 TRBD2 CASSSTSGRAWQFF TGTGCCAGCAGTAGTACTAGCGGGAGGGCCTGGCAGTTCTTC
- TRBJ2-3 TRBV6-6 - CASSYSSSESTDTQYF TGTGCCAGCAGTTACTCGAGTAGCGAGAGCACAGATACGCAGTATTTT
- TRBJ2-5 TRBV11-2 - CASSLGGRPTGGETQYF TGTGCCAGCAGCTTAGGTGGCAGGCCCACCGGAGGGGAGACCCAGTACTTC
- TRBJ2-7 TRBV6-6 TRBD2 CASSYLASGSYEQYF TGTGCCAGCAGTTACCTGGCTAGCGGGTCCTACGAGCAGTACTTC
- TRBJ1-1 TRBV30 TRBD1 CAWSALGQGGTEAFF TGTGCCTGGAGTGCTCTCGGACAGGGAGGGACTGAAGCTTTCTTT
- TRBJ2-7 TRBV19 - CASSGKQGSYEQYF TGTGCCAGTAGTGGGAAACAGGGTAGCTACGAGCAGTACTTC
- TRBJ2-1 TRBV27 TRBD2 CASRSSGLAANEQFF TGTGCCAGCAGGTCGTCGGGACTAGCGGCAAATGAGCAGTTCTTC
- TRBJ2-1 TRBV21-1 - CASSKGWTSGSDEQFF TGTGCCAGCAGCAAGGGTTGGACTAGCGGGAGCGATGAGCAGTTCTTC
- TRBJ1-1 TRBV5-1 - CASSPLTMNTEAFF TGCGCCAGCAGCCCACTAACCATGAACACTGAAGCTTTCTTT
- TRBJ1-1 TRBV5-1 - CASSGDGVNTEAFF TGCGCCAGCAGCGGGGACGGCGTGAACACTGAAGCTTTCTTT
- TRBJ1-1 TRBV6-5 - CASRDRTVNTEAFF TGTGCCAGCAGAGATCGGACTGTGAACACTGAAGCTTTCTTT
- TRBJ1-2 TRBV5-1 - CASSVGLASYGYTF TGCGCCAGCAGCGTTGGCTTAGCCTCCTATGGCTACACCTTC
- TRBJ1-5 TRBV4-2 - CASSQDRGYQPQHF TGTGCCAGCAGCCAAGATCGCGGTTATCAGCCCCAGCATTTT
few TRBJ1-5 TRBV4-1 - CASSQAEGGNQPQHF TGCGCCAGCAGCCAAGCAGAGGGTGGCAATCAGCCCCAGCATTTT
once TRBJ2-3 TRBV14 TRBD2 CASSQDRRGGRDTQYF TGTGCCAGCAGCCAAGACCGGCGGGGGGGCCGAGATACGCAGTATTTT